These 18 T cell receptor beta chains share one sample of origin, sequenced in a study of shared clonotypes between healthy human individuals. Cells designated naive CD8 were CD45RO-negative and were positively selected for CCR7, with terminally differentiated effector memory CD45RA+ cells excluded. TCRdb keeps only in-frame clones here, not all; method: immunoSEQ multiplex PCR. The table records about 2 million clones, approximately 94% of them present only once. The sequenced material came from naive CD8+ T cells sorted from blood. Receptor source: a man aged 18 to 29 in good health.

A word on this clone: The identical CDR3 is also encoded by other nucleotide sequences in the sample. The chain carries TRBV28 and TRBJ1-1; no reliable D call. Germline assignment: CDR1 MDHEN and CDR2 SYDVKM. The CDR3 runs to 13 residues. Trimming stripped 3 bases from V and 4 bases from J, with 9 bases between. The CDR3 reads CASSLRGATEAFF. DNA of the CDR3: TGTGCCAGCAGTTTGCGGGGTGCCACTGAAGCTTTCTTT.

A word on this clone: Other DNA sequences from this sample encode an identical CDR3 as well. V gene TRBV20-1 combines with J gene TRBJ1-2; no clear D gene. Germline CDR1 is DFQATT and CDR2 is SNEGSKA (reference sequence). V was cut by 6 bases and J by 6 bases, with 2 bases left in between. The CDR3 runs to 8 residues. CDR3 sequence (DNA): TGCAGTGCGGATGGCTACACCTTC. It encodes CSADGYTF.

The V gene is TRBV29-1, the J gene TRBJ2-1, with no clear D. Germline values: CDR1 SQVTM, CDR2 ANQGSEA. This CDR3 spans 13 amino acids. Trimming stripped 0 bases from V and 3 bases from J, with 6 bases between. DNA of the CDR3: TGCAGCGTTGAAGAAGGGAACTACAATGAGCAGTTCTTC. Translating it yields CSVEEGNYNEQFF.

The chain is built from TRBV5-6 and TRBJ2-5; 9 positions agree with TRBD2. This CDR3 contains 14 residues. The V and J ends lost 6 bases and 5 bases, in that order; junction bases with no gene match: 8. Germline V gene lookup returns CDR1 SGHDT and CDR2 YYEEEE. CDR3 coding DNA: TGTGCCAGCATCATACTAGCGGGTGGGGAGACCCAGTACTTC. Translated: CASIILAGGETQYF.

This chain links TRBV30 with TRBJ2-7, with TRBD2 as a possible D gene (6 bases). This CDR3 region has 11 residues. The V end lost 4 bases, the J end lost 7 bases, and 11 bases lay between the germline ends. Per germline, CDR1 GTSNPN and CDR2 SVGIG (reference sequence). The DNA for the CDR3 is TGTGCCTGGACGGAGGGTAGAGAGCAGTACTTC. It encodes CAWTEGREQYF.

CDR3 nucleotide sequence: TGCGCCAGCAGTGAATCCGGGGCGGAGGGAAACACCATATATTTT. Translation gives CASSESGAEGNTIYF. The chain is built from TRBV10-1 and TRBJ1-3; weak D call: TRBD1 (5 bases). The germline V gene encodes CDR1 WNHNN and CDR2 SYGVQD (reference sequence). V was trimmed by 3 bases and J by 4 bases, leaving 13 bases between them. The CDR3 is 15 residues long.

Concerning this clone: This same CDR3 is encoded by further DNA sequences in the sample. The CDR3 reads CASSEGRTTDTQYF. The CDR3 DNA follows: TGCGCCAGCAGTGAAGGGAGGACCACAGATACGCAGTATTTT. This chain joins TRBV10-1 and TRBJ2-3; TRBD2 might be the D (6 bases). The germline CDR1 and CDR2 sequences are WNHNN and SYGVQD (reference sequence). The CDR3 is 14 residues long. Trimming cost V 3 bases and J 2 bases, with 9 bases left between them.

J is TRBJ1-1 and V is TRBV6-5; TRBD1 is a possible D gene (6 bases). This CDR3 spans 15 amino acids. V gave up 0 bases and J gave up 5 bases, with 13 bases separating them. The germline V gene encodes CDR1 MNHEY and CDR2 SVGAGI. For the CDR3, the DNA is TGTGCCAGCAGTTACTCGATCAGGGGAGGAACTGAAGCTTTCTTT. It codes for CASSYSIRGGTEAFF.

The rearrangement links TRBV18 to TRBJ2-1; no clear D gene. Between the trimmed V and J ends, which lost 0 bases and 8 bases, there was a span of 17 bases. This CDR3 is built from 16 residues. Germline-derived CDR1 and CDR2 are KGHSH and LQKENI. CDR3 amino acids: CASSPPATVTGDEQFF. The CDR3 DNA reads TGTGCCAGCTCACCACCGGCTACCGTTACTGGTGATGAGCAGTTCTTC. The complete variable domain, with remaining parts taken from reference TRBV18 and TRBJ2-1, reads NAGVMQNPRHLVRRRGQEARLRCSPMKGHSHVYWYRQLPEEGLKFMVYLQKENIIDESGMPKERFSAEFPKEGPSILRIQQVVRGDSAAYFCASSPPATVTGDEQFFGPGTRLTVL.

The chain combines TRBV4-1 with TRBJ1-1; TRBD1 might be the D (5 bases). Trimming shortened V by 5 bases and J by 1 base, and 20 bases separated the two germline ends. From germline, CDR1 is MGHRA and CDR2 YSYEKL. This CDR3 contains 17 residues. The CDR3 DNA follows: TGCGCCAGCAGCTTCTTCTCGGCAGGGTTGACGAACACTGAAGCTTTCTTT. The encoded protein is CASSFFSAGLTNTEAFF.

This chain connects TRBV25-1 to TRBJ2-3, with D possibly being TRBD1 (5 bases). Germline loops: CDR1 MGHDK, CDR2 SYGVNS. The germline V and J ends were trimmed by 4 bases and 0 bases, with 11 bases remaining between them. CDR3 length: 15 amino acids. CDR3 protein: CASSAWGESTDTQYF. CDR3 nucleotide sequence: TGTGCCAGCAGTGCATGGGGCGAGAGCACAGATACGCAGTATTTT.

This clone was observed once. The sample carries other DNA sequences with the same CDR3. The chain is built from TRBV30 and TRBJ1-1; no definite D call. The ends were cut back, 0 bases at V and 2 bases at J, with 1 base in the middle. This CDR3 spans 11 amino acids. Germline loops: CDR1 GTSNPN, CDR2 SVGIG (reference sequence). CDR3 sequence reads: CAWSVNTEAFF. The CDR3 coding sequence is TGTGCCTGGAGTGTAAACACTGAAGCTTTCTTT.

The V and J genes are TRBV29-1 and TRBJ2-3; 7 nucleotides agree with TRBD2. The CDR3 loop spans 15 amino acids. CDR1 and CDR2 (germline): SQVTM, ANQGSEA. V lost 1 base and J lost 0; bases outside the gene matches: 4. The CDR3 region is CSVEGWEGSTDTQYF. CDR3 coding DNA: TGCAGCGTTGAAGGGTGGGAGGGGAGCACAGATACGCAGTATTTT.

The chain uses TRBV27 and TRBJ2-3, with D possibly matching TRBD2 (7 bases). Between the trimmed V and J ends, which lost 2 bases and 2 bases, there was a span of 14 bases. The germline gives CDR1 MNHEY, CDR2 SMNVEV (reference sequence). This CDR3 is 16 amino acids long. CDR3 residues: CASSLDRGAITDTQYF. The CDR3 nucleotides are TGTGCCAGCAGTTTAGATCGGGGGGCTATCACAGATACGCAGTATTTT.

The rearrangement links TRBV5-5 to TRBJ2-1; 7 positions match TRBD2. Germline V gene data show CDR1 as SGHKS and CDR2 as YYEKEE (reference sequence). CDR3 size: 13 residues. With 1 base clipped from V and 12 bases from J, the junction kept 7 bases outside the gene matches. CDR3 sequence: CASSLNGRFGQFF. The DNA for the CDR3 is TGTGCCAGCAGCTTGAACGGGAGGTTTGGGCAGTTCTTC.

V and J are TRBV18 and TRBJ2-7; 8 positions agree with TRBD1. CDR3 size: 14 residues. CDR1 is KGHSH, CDR2 LQKENI, per germline. V dropped 1 base and J dropped 3; count of bases not matched to a gene: 2. CDR3 nucleotide sequence: TGTGCCAGCTCACCACGGGGGACAGGCTACGAGCAGTACTTC. Its translation is CASSPRGTGYEQYF.

This chain links TRBV27 with TRBJ2-7, with unresolved D. Trimming took off 2 bases at V and 2 bases at J, with 16 bases between the two ends. Looked up from germline, CDR1 is MNHEY and CDR2 is SMNVEV (reference sequence). The CDR3 loop spans 16 amino acids. The CDR3 DNA reads as TGTGCCAGCAGTTTAATCCGACCGGATAAAACCTACGAGCAGTACTTC. This gives the protein CASSLIRPDKTYEQYF.

The chain joins TRBV30 to TRBJ2-7; 10 bases match TRBD2. The V gene end was trimmed by 3 bases and the J gene end by 3 bases; junction bases not matched to a gene: 8. The CDR3 is 15 amino acids. The germline V gene encodes CDR1 GTSNPN and CDR2 SVGIG (reference sequence). The CDR3 is CAWSDPAGGLYEQYF. CDR3 bases: TGTGCCTGGAGCGACCCAGCGGGGGGGCTCTACGAGCAGTACTTC.